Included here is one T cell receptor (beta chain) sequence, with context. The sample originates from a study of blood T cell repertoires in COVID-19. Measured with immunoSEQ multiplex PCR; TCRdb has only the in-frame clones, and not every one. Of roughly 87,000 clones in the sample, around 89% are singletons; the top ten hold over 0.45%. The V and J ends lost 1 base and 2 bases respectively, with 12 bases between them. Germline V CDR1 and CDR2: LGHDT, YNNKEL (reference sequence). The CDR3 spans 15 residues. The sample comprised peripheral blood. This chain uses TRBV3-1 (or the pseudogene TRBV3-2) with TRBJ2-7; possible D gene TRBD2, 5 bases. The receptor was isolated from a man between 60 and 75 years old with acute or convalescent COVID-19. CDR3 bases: TGTGCCAGCAGCCAAGGGACTTCCCCAGCCTACGAGCAGTACTTC. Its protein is CASSQGTSPAYEQYF.